This T cell receptor beta chain was identified during a study of cytomegalovirus exposure and HLA in healthy donors. The PCR made use of 60 Vbeta and 13 Jbeta primers. TCRdb's copy holds only in-frame clones and misses some; the assay was immunoSEQ multiplex PCR. Of some 200,000 clones listed, 82% are singletons. V trimming: 2 bases; J trimming: 4 bases; junction bases outside the gene matches: 7. The CDR3 consists of 17 residues. This chain connects TRBV5-7 to TRBJ2-5, with TRBD2 matching 14 bases. TRBV5-7 is labeled an ORF, and its function is uncertain. The TCR was taken from a woman aged 50 to 60 in good health and CMV-seropositive. The sequencing input was PBMCs. The CDR3 DNA reads TGTGCCAGCAGCTTTCGACTAGCGGGGGGGCCAGGAGAGACCCAGTACTTC. It specifies CASSFRLAGGPGETQYF.